The 28 T cell receptor beta chains reported below all come from one sample, sequenced in a study of tissue T cells after allogeneic stem cell transplantation. Profiling relied on immunoSEQ multiplex PCR, and the TCRdb table lists in-frame clones only, not all of them. Among under 9,000 clones, 45% to 65% were seen once, and the ten largest hold around 12%. The time point was: mouse harvest day 7 after allogeneic transplant. Mouse grafts combined 10^7 T-cell-depleted bone marrow cells with 10^6 splenic CD5+ T cells. The sample comprised lymph node tissue. The receptors here all came from a female BALB/c mouse given C57BL/6 T cells with graft-versus-host disease after an allogeneic hematopoietic cell transplant.

This clone was seen a handful of times. Each gene name is a mouse one. The CDR3 bases that were read are TGTGCCAGCAGCTGGCAGGGATTTTCCAACGAAAGATTATTT. This encodes CASSWQGFSNERLF. The CDR3 in its entirety is CASSWQGFSNERLFF. The genes are TRBV3 and TRBJ1-4; tentative D call: TRBD1 (5 bases). The CDR3 end lies 1 residue beyond the end of the read and is filled in from the germline J gene. CDR1 SNHLY and CDR2 FYNGKV come from the germline V gene (reference sequence). Trimming took off 4 bases at V and 0 bases at J, with 9 bases between the two ends. This CDR3 region has 15 residues.

To note about this clone: Any gene name here is a mouse gene name. With the read ending 1 residue before the CDR3 end, the germline J gene is used to fill in that end. The chain is built from TRBV26 and TRBJ1-6; the D gene is possibly TRBD1 (6 bases). TRBJ1-6 is given ORF status, its function remaining uncertain. This CDR3 comprises 14 residues. Germline V gene sequence: CDR1 KGHPV, CDR2 FQNQEV (reference sequence). V lost 3 bases and J lost 5, with 8 bases in between. The sequenced part of the CDR3 DNA is TGTGCCAGCAGTCTCGGGACAAATAATTCGCCCCTCTAC. Translated, it gives CASSLGTNNSPLY. The complete CDR3 reads CASSLGTNNSPLYF.

The sample holds a few counts of this clone. Gene names are the mouse ones. The read finishes 1 residue shy of the CDR3 end, and the germline J gene is used to complete it. The rearrangement links TRBV29 to TRBJ2-7; D is ambiguous. Germline CDR1 reads MSHET; CDR2 reads SYDVDS. V was clipped by 4 bases and J by 3 bases, with 4 bases between them. The CDR3 totals 11 residues. The sequenced part of the CDR3 DNA is TGTGCTAGCAGTTCCGGCTATGAACAGTAC. Its translation is CASSSGYEQY. The whole CDR3 protein reads CASSSGYEQYF.

As to this clone: Germline and genes: mouse. The read halts 1 residue ahead of the CDR3 end, with the missing end drawn from the germline J gene. V and J are TRBV13-1 and TRBJ2-5; D is possibly TRBD2 (7 bases). Germline values: CDR1 NSHNY, CDR2 SYGAGN. V lost 7 bases and J lost 3, with 15 bases in between. The CDR3 runs 14 residues. CDR3 amino acids: CASSGGAGQDTQYF. CDR3 DNA, as far as it was read: TGTGCCAGCTCGGGGGGCGCCGGGCAAGACACCCAGTAC.

Remarks on this clone: Gene names and germline match the mouse. The CDR3 extends 1 residue past the end of the read, so its final part is completed from the germline J gene. This chain joins TRBV3 and TRBJ1-1; TRBD1 matches at 8 bases. CDR3 size: 11 residues. The trim removed 5 bases at V and 11 bases at J, leaving 4 bases unmatched. Germline CDR1 and CDR2: SNHLY and FYNGKV (reference sequence). The sequenced CDR3 bases are TGTGCCAGCAGCGAGGGACAGGAGGTCTTC. Residues: CASSEGQEVF. The whole CDR3 protein is CASSEGQEVFF.

Notes on this clone: The gene names here belong to mouse. The CDR3 end lies 1 residue beyond the end of the read and is filled in from the germline J gene. The rearrangement uses TRBV13-2 and TRBJ1-6; D not resolved. TRBJ1-6 belongs to the ORF category, with a function that is uncertain. V shed 0 bases and J shed 11 bases, with 3 bases lying between them. The V gene's germline CDR1 is NNHNN and CDR2 SYGAGS (reference sequence). The CDR3 contains 11 residues. Here the CDR3 reads CASGDAAPLYF. The CDR3 DNA, read in part, is TGTGCCAGCGGTGATGCTGCGCCCCTCTAC.

This clone showed up just a few times. Genes here carry mouse names. The sequenced part of the CDR3 DNA is TGTGCAAGCAGCCAGAGACTGGGGACTAGTGCAGAAACGCTGTAT. This codes for CASSQRLGTSAETLY. The full CDR3 reads CASSQRLGTSAETLYF. This sequence joins TRBV16 and TRBJ2-3; TRBD2 matches at 8 bases. The read gets to within 1 residue of the CDR3 end, and the germline J gene fills in the rest. The CDR3 consists of 16 residues. Germline trimming cut 5 bases from V and 0 bases from J; bases unmatched to any gene: 7. Germline CDR1 SGHSA, CDR2 FRNQAP.

For this clone: Gene names refer to mouse genes. The CDR3 end lies 1 residue beyond the end of the read and is filled in from the germline J gene. The chain employs TRBV23 and TRBJ2-5. Germline-derived CDR1 and CDR2 are KGHTA and FQNQQP. The CDR3 is 16 residues long. The covered CDR3 bases are TGCTCCAGCAGTCAATCGAGGGCAGGTAACCAAGACACCCAGTAC. It codes for CSSSQSRAGNQDTQY. The entire CDR3 protein reads CSSSQSRAGNQDTQYF. Using reference TRBV23 and TRBJ2-5 for the parts outside the CDR3, the full variable domain is DAAVTQKPRYLIKMKGQEAEMKCIPEKGHTAVFWYQQKQSKELKFLIYFQNQQPLDQIDMVKERFSAVCPSSSLCSLGIRTCEAEDSALYLCSSSQSRAGNQDTQYFGPGTRLLVL.

In its sample, this clone was seen a few times. These gene names are mouse names. With the read ending 1 residue before the CDR3 end, the germline J gene is used to fill in that end. This chain uses TRBV26 with TRBJ1-2, with D perhaps TRBD1 (6 bases). The CDR3 has 14 residues. The V gene lost 4 bases and the J gene lost 0 bases, with 9 bases spanning the gap. From germline, CDR1 is KGHPV and CDR2 FQNQEV (reference sequence). The CDR3 bases that were read are TGTGCCAGCAGTCCGGGACATCCAAACTCCGACTACACC. Translation gives CASSPGHPNSDYT. The entire CDR3 reads CASSPGHPNSDYTF.

As to this clone: At one boundary the junction diverges from the germline segment, which might be a read error. Gene names refer to mouse genes. The read finishes 1 residue shy of the CDR3 end, and the germline J gene is used to complete it. The chain recombines TRBV13-3 with TRBJ2-7; TRBD2 might be the D (8 bases). Germline V CDR1 and CDR2: NNHDY, SYVADS. The CDR3 covers 14 residues. Incomplete CDR3 DNA: TGTGCCAGCGGTGATCCAGGGGGGGCGCGAGAACAGTAC. It translates to CASGDPGGAREQY. The whole CDR3 protein reads CASGDPGGAREQYF.

Comments on this clone: Gene names refer to mouse genes. With the read ending 1 residue before the CDR3 end, the germline J gene is used to fill in that end. The same CDR3 arises from other DNA sequences in this sample as well. This sequence joins TRBV26 and TRBJ2-7; 11 positions agree with TRBD2. The CDR3 covers 14 residues. The germline CDR1 and CDR2 sequences are KGHPV and FQNQEV (reference sequence). J lost 4 bases, V lost 2 bases, and 1 base had no gene match. The CDR3 is CASSLGDWGYEQYF. The CDR3 DNA, read in part, is TGTGCCAGCAGTCTGGGGGACTGGGGGTATGAACAGTAC.

For this clone: Mouse names are used for the genes. Read sequence stops 1 residue before the CDR3 end, and the germline J gene provides the missing end. The rearrangement uses TRBV26 and TRBJ1-3; D gene unclear. With 0 bases removed from V and 3 bases from J, the gap between germline ends came to 0 bases. CDR3 length: 12 residues. Looked up from germline, CDR1 is KGHPV and CDR2 is FQNQEV (reference sequence). CDR3 sequence: CASSLSGNTLYF. Partial CDR3 DNA: TGTGCCAGCAGTCTGTCTGGAAATACGCTCTAT.

This clone was detected only once. The genes and germline here are from mouse. The read halts 1 residue ahead of the CDR3 end, with the missing end drawn from the germline J gene. The genes are TRBV16 and TRBJ1-1, with 7 positions matching TRBD1. CDR3 length equals 14 residues. The V gene end was trimmed by 5 bases and the J gene end by 0 bases; junction bases not matched to a gene: 3. Germline loops: CDR1 SGHSA, CDR2 FRNQAP. CDR3 DNA, as far as it was read: TGTGCAAGCAGCCTTCAGGGGGCAAACACAGAAGTCTTC. It encodes CASSLQGANTEVF. The whole CDR3 region reads CASSLQGANTEVFF.

Of note for this clone: Germline and genes: mouse. The CDR3 DNA, read in part, is TGTGGTGCTAGGCACAGGGGCGACGTGAACACCCAGTAC. This gives the protein CGARHRGDVNTQY. The full CDR3 protein is CGARHRGDVNTQYF. This chain uses TRBV20 with TRBJ2-5, with 7 positions matching TRBD1. The CDR3 end is not reached by the read, which stops 1 residue before it; the germline J gene fills it in. This CDR3 has 14 amino acids. After removal of 2 bases from V and 7 bases from J, the junction contained 9 bases not matched to a gene. Germline V gives CDR1 GFQATS, CDR2 STVNSAI.

With respect to this clone: The genes are named according to mouse. The CDR3 end lies 1 residue beyond the end of the read and is filled in from the germline J gene. J is TRBJ2-7 and V is TRBV13-2; 10 nucleotides align to TRBD2. Trimming at V came to 0 bases and at J to 7 bases, leaving 10 bases not matched to a gene. Germline V gene sequence: CDR1 NNHNN, CDR2 SYGAGS (reference sequence). The CDR3 covers 16 residues. CDR3 in amino acids: CASGDARLGGREEQYF. The CDR3 bases that were read are TGTGCCAGCGGTGATGCTAGGCTGGGGGGGCGCGAGGAACAGTAC.

This clone was seen only a few times. Mouse germline and gene names are used. The CDR3 end is not reached by the read, which stops 1 residue before it; the germline J gene fills it in. The genes are TRBV15 and TRBJ1-1, with 7 nucleotides matching TRBD1. The V gene's germline CDR1 is SGHND and CDR2 FRSKSL. The ends lost 3 bases at V and 0 bases at J; junction bases unmatched: 1. The CDR3 loop spans 14 amino acids. The sequenced part of the CDR3 DNA is TGTGCCAGCAGTTTCAGGGGGTCAAACACAGAAGTCTTC. It translates to CASSFRGSNTEVF. The whole CDR3 sequence is CASSFRGSNTEVFF.

Within the sample, this clone is large. The genes are named according to mouse. The read terminates 1 residue before the CDR3 end, so the remaining end is supplied by the germline J gene. The chain employs TRBV26 and TRBJ1-3; D is ambiguous. Germline V gene lookup returns CDR1 KGHPV and CDR2 FQNQEV (reference sequence). The V end was cut by 3 bases, the J end by 0 bases, with 9 bases between. The CDR3 runs 15 residues. CDR3 sequence reads: CASSLNSNSGNTLYF. The sequenced CDR3 bases are TGTGCCAGCAGTCTTAACAGTAATTCTGGAAATACGCTCTAT.

Note on this clone: Genes here carry mouse names. The read ends 1 residue before the CDR3 terminus; that terminus is restored from the germline J gene. The genes are TRBV31 and TRBJ1-1, with unresolved D. The germline gives CDR1 GKSSPN, CDR2 SITVG. This CDR3 region has 9 residues. V was trimmed by 1 base and J by 7 bases, leaving 1 base between them. The DNA read from the CDR3 is TGTGCCTGGAGTCAAGAAGTCTTC. It encodes CAWSQEVF. The full CDR3 is CAWSQEVFF.

A note on this clone: Gene and germline names: mouse. The read halts 1 residue ahead of the CDR3 end, with the missing end drawn from the germline J gene. At the DNA level, this CDR3 is encoded by other sequences in the same sample as well. This chain uses TRBV26 with TRBJ1-1; weak D call: TRBD1 (6 bases). Germline V gives CDR1 KGHPV, CDR2 FQNQEV (reference sequence). The CDR3 extends over 12 amino acids. V was pared by 3 bases and J by 5 bases, with 7 bases between. The CDR3 protein is CASSLQGTEVFF. Incomplete CDR3 DNA: TGTGCCAGCAGTCTCCAGGGGACAGAAGTCTTC.

Concerning this clone: Germline and genes here are mouse. The DNA read from the CDR3 is TGTGCCAGCAGCGCTACAGCTTCTGGAAATACGCTCTAT. It specifies CASSATASGNTLY. The full-length CDR3 reads as CASSATASGNTLYF. The chain employs TRBV4 and TRBJ1-3; no clear D. The sequence runs out 1 residue before the end of the CDR3; the remainder is reconstructed from the germline J gene. Germline assignment: CDR1 LGHDT and CDR2 YNNKQL (reference sequence). CDR3 length: 14 residues. The V end was cut by 5 bases, the J end by 0 bases, with 8 bases between.

This clone was recorded only once. The gene symbols are mouse symbols. The read ends 1 residue before the CDR3 terminus; that terminus is restored from the germline J gene. V and J are TRBV26 and TRBJ1-3; no definite D call. The CDR3 has 14 residues. CDR1 and CDR2 (germline): KGHPV, FQNQEV (reference sequence). Deletions cut 2 bases from V and 0 bases from J, with 5 bases between. The sequenced part of the CDR3 DNA is TGTGCCAGCAGTCTGGGTTTTTCTGGAAATACGCTCTAT. This gives the protein CASSLGFSGNTLY. The full CDR3 reads CASSLGFSGNTLYF. Variable domain in full (rest from reference TRBV26 and TRBJ1-3): NSKVIQTPRYLVKGQGQKAKMRCIPEKGHPVVFWYQQNKNNEFKFLINFQNQEVLQQIDMTEKRFSAECPSNSPCSLEIQSSEAGDSALYLCASSLGFSGNTLYFGEGSRLIVV.

Details on this clone: Gene and germline names: mouse. The read gets to within 1 residue of the CDR3 end, and the germline J gene fills in the rest. The chain is built from TRBV1 and TRBJ1-1, with 9 bases fitting TRBD1. The germline gives CDR1 NSQYPW, CDR2 LRSPGD (reference sequence). V was clipped by 4 bases and J by 1 base; unmatched bases: 1. CDR3 length: 14 amino acids. CDR3 in amino acids: CTCSDRGPNTEVFF. CDR3 DNA, as far as it was read: TGCACCTGCAGTGACAGGGGGCCGAACACAGAAGTCTTC. The full variable domain, with the rest looked up from reference TRBV1 and TRBJ1-1, is VTLLEQNPRWRLVPRGQAVNLRCILKNSQYPWMSWYQQDLQKQLQWLFTLRSPGDKEVKSLPGADYLATRVTDTELRLQVANMSQGRTLYCTCSDRGPNTEVFFGKGTRLTVV.

For this clone: The germline and genes are mouse ones. Sequencing ends 1 residue short of the CDR3 end; the germline J gene provides the rest. The genes are TRBV14 and TRBJ2-7; no definite D call. Per the germline V gene, CDR1 is SGHDT and CDR2 is FRDEAV. The length of the CDR3 is 12 residues. Trimming left V 7 bases short and J 4 bases short, with 12 bases between. The CDR3 bases that were read are TGTGCCAGCTCCCGGCCAAAATATGAACAGTAC. It codes for CASSRPKYEQY. The whole CDR3 region reads CASSRPKYEQYF. Together with reference TRBV14 and TRBJ2-7, the CDR3 gives the full variable domain: EAGVTQSPRYAVLQEGQAVSFWCDPISGHDTLYWYQQPRDQGPQLLVYFRDEAVIDNSQLPSDRFSAVRPKGTNSTLKIQSAKQGDTATYLCASSRPKYEQYFGPGTRLTVL.

In this sample, this clone turned up a few times. Gene names follow the mouse nomenclature. CDR3 sequence reads: CASSHPGQNTGQLYF. Partial CDR3 DNA: TGTGCTAGCAGTCATCCGGGACAAAACACCGGGCAGCTCTAC. J is TRBJ2-2 and V is TRBV21, with D possibly being TRBD1 (6 bases). The read finishes 1 residue shy of the CDR3 end, and the germline J gene is used to complete it. TRBV21 qualifies as an ORF whose function is uncertain. Trimming left V 3 bases short and J 1 base short, with 9 bases between. The CDR3 is made up of 15 amino acids.

This clone was counted between two and nine times. Genes and germline come from the mouse. The read comes to an end 1 residue before the CDR3 does, leaving the germline J gene to fill in the end. The rearrangement joins TRBV15 to TRBJ1-4; perhaps TRBD1 as D (6 bases). V was pared by 6 bases and J by 0 bases, with 11 bases between. Germline values: CDR1 SGHND, CDR2 FRSKSL. This CDR3 is 15 amino acids long. The CDR3 spells CASSPGTISNERLFF. The DNA read from the CDR3 is TGTGCCAGCAGCCCCGGGACAATTTCCAACGAAAGATTATTT. The whole variable domain, filled in from reference TRBV15 and TRBJ1-4, reads DAGVTQTPRHEVAEKGQTIILKCEPVSGHNDLFWYRQTKIQGLELLSYFRSKSLMEDGGAFKDRFKAEMLNSSFSTLKIQPTEPKDSAVYLCASSPGTISNERLFFGHGTKLSVL.

With regard to this clone: Gene names and germline refer to mouse. The read comes to an end 1 residue before the CDR3 does, leaving the germline J gene to fill in the end. This rearrangement joins TRBV3 to TRBJ2-3, with unresolved D. Trimming stripped 5 bases from V and 0 bases from J, with 9 bases between. CDR3 length: 14 residues. Germline V gives CDR1 SNHLY, CDR2 FYNGKV (reference sequence). CDR3 amino acids: CASSKTTSAETLYF. CDR3 DNA, as far as it was read: TGTGCCAGCAGCAAGACAACTAGTGCAGAAACGCTGTAT.

Remarks on this clone: The gene symbols are mouse symbols. From the germline J gene comes the end of the CDR3, since the read stops 1 residue before it. The chain employs TRBV13-1 and TRBJ2-2; TRBD1 aligns across 8 bases. V shed 4 bases, J shed 4 bases, and the junction held 6 bases outside the gene matches. CDR1 is NSHNY and CDR2 is SYGAGN in the germline V gene. The CDR3 is made up of 15 amino acids. CDR3 bases read: TGTGCCAGCAGTACTCAGGGGGCGGTCACCGGGCAGCTCTAC. Translating it yields CASSTQGAVTGQLY. The whole CDR3 protein is CASSTQGAVTGQLYF.

For this clone: Genes and germline are mouse. From the germline J gene comes the end of the CDR3, since the read stops 1 residue before it. This chain joins TRBV26 and TRBJ1-4; 7 nucleotides line up with TRBD1. V was clipped by 4 bases and J by 3 bases; unmatched bases: 5. The CDR3 consists of 15 residues. The germline gives CDR1 KGHPV, CDR2 FQNQEV (reference sequence). CDR3 in amino acids: CASSPRDRPNERLFF. Incomplete CDR3 DNA: TGTGCCAGCAGTCCACGGGACAGACCCAACGAAAGATTATTT.